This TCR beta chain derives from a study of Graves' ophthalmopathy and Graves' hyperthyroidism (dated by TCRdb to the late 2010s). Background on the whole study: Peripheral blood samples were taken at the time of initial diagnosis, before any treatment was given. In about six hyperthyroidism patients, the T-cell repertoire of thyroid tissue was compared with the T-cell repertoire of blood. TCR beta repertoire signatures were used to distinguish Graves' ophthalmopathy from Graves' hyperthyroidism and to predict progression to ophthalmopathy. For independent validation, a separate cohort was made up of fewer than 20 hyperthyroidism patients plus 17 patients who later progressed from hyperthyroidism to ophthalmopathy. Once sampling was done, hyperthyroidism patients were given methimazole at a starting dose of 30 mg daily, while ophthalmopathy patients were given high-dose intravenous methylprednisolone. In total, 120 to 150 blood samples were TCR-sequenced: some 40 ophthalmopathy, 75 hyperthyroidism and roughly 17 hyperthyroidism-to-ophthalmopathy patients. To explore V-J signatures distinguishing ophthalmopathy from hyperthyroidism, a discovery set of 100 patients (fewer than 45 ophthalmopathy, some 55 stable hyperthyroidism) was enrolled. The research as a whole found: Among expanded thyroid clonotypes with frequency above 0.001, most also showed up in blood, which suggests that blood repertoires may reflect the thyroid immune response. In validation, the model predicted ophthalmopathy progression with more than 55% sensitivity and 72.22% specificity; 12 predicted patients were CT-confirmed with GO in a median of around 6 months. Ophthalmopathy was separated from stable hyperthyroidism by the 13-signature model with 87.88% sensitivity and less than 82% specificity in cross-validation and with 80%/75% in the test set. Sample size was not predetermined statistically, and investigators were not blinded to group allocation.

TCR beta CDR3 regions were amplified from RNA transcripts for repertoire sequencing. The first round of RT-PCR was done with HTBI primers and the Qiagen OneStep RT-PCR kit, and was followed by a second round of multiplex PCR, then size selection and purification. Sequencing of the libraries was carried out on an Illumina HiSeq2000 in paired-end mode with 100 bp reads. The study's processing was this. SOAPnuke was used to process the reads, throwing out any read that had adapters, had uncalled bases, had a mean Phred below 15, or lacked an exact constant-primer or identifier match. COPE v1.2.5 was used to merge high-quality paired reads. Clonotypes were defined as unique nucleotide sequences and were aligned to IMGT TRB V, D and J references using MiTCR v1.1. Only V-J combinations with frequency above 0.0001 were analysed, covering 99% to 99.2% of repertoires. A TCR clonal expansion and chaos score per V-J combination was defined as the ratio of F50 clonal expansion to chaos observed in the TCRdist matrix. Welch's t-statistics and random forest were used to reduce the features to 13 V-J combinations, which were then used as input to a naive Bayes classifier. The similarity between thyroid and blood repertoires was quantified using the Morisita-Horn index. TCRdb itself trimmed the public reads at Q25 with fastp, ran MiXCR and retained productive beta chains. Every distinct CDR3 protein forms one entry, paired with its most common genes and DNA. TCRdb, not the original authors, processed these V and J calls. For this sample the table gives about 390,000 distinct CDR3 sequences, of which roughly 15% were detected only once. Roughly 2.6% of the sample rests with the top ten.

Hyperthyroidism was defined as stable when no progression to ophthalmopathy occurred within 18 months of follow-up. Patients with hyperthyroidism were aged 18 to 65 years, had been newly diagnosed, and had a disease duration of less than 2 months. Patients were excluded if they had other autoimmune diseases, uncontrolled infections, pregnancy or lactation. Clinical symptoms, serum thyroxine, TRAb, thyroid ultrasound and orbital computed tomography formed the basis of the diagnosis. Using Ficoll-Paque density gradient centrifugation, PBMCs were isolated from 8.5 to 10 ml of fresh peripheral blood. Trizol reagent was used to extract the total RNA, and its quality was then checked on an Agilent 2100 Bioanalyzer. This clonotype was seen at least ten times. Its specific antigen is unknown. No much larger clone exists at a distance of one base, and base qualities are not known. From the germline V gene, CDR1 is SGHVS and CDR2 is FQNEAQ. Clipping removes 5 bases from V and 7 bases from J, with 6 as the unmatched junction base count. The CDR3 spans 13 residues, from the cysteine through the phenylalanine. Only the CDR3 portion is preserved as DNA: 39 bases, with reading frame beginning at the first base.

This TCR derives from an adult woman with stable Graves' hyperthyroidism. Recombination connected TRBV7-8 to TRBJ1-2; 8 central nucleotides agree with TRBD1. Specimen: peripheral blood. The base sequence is TGTGCCAGCAGCACCCGGGACAGGCGTGGCTACACCTTC. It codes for CASSTRDRRGYTF.